This T cell receptor (beta chain) was profiled in a study of T cell changes during pregnancy in multiple sclerosis. Trimming removed 5 bases at V and 3 bases at J, with 5 bases between. CDR1 and CDR2 from the germline V gene are MNHNY and SVGAGI (reference sequence). This CDR3 region has 11 residues. TCRdb's copy holds only in-frame clones and misses some; the assay was immunoSEQ multiplex PCR. The sample holds approximately 90,000 clones, 90% to 95% seen once. The V call is TRBV6-6, the J call TRBJ2-7; D unresolved. This clonotype originated in a female donor in good health, enrolled as a control in a pregnancy study. Specimen: peripheral blood, collected after pregnancy. The CDR3 loop is CASSPYYEQYF. CDR3 nucleotide sequence: TGTGCCAGCAGTCCCTACTACGAGCAGTACTTC.